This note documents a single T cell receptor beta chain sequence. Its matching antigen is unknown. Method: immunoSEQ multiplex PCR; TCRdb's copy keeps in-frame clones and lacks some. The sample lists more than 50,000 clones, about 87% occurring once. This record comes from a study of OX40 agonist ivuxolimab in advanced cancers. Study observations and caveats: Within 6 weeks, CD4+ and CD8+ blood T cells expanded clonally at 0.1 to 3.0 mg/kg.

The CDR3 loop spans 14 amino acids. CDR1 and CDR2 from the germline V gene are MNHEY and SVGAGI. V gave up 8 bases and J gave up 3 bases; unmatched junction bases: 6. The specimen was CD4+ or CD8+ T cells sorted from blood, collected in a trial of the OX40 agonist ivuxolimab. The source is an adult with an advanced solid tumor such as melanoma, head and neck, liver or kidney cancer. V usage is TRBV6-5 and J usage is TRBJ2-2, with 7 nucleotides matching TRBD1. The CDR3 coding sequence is TGTGCCAGCCACGACAGGGCCTACACCGGGGAGCTGTTTTTT. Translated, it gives CASHDRAYTGELFF.